The rows below give T cell receptor beta chains drawn from one sample of a study of spatial heterogeneity in lung cancer. TCRdb re-called the 5' RACE reads with MiXCR, one entry per CDR3 protein. The sample shows around 98,000 distinct CDR3 sequences, roughly a fifth of them seen only once. The sample in question was PBMCs, obtained at follow-up. Receptors originate from a male donor with early-stage non-small cell lung cancer. CDR3s leave out the opening cysteine and the closing phenylalanine or tryptophan. The D gene is left open where the match is weak. The size field is filled for only some rows; it gives once, few, many or a size class.

CDR3: SAGPGGAANEKLF; size: NA; D: TRBD1; V: TRBV20-1; J: TRBJ1-4
CDR3: ASSPGQGASTDTQY; size: NA; D: TRBD1; V: TRBV11-3; J: TRBJ2-3
CDR3: ASSDGIFNYGYT; size: few; D: NA; V: TRBV25-1; J: TRBJ1-2
CDR3: ASSVRDSDNEQF; size: NA; D: TRBD1; V: TRBV11-2; J: TRBJ2-1
CDR3: ASTGVYNEQF; size: NA; D: NA; V: TRBV6-2/TRBV6-3; J: TRBJ2-1
CDR3: ASGLGTSQETQY; size: few; D: TRBD2; V: TRBV12-5; J: TRBJ2-5
CDR3: ASSLGTGRSQTQY; size: NA; D: TRBD1; V: TRBV7-2; J: TRBJ2-5
CDR3: ASSWRGNEKLF; size: NA; D: NA; V: TRBV2; J: TRBJ1-4
CDR3: SASLDRRNSPLH; size: few; D: TRBD1; V: TRBV20-1; J: TRBJ1-6
CDR3: ASSPSGTGRSEKLF; size: NA; D: TRBD1; V: TRBV7-2; J: TRBJ1-4
CDR3: ASRSSGANVLT; size: NA; D: NA; V: TRBV27; J: TRBJ2-6
CDR3: SAGWTRTVTQY; size: NA; D: NA; V: TRBV20-1; J: TRBJ2-3
CDR3: ASSSYKDRGRRDTQY; size: many; D: TRBD1; V: TRBV11-2; J: TRBJ2-3
CDR3: SASTPGRRGEKLF; size: few; D: NA; V: TRBV20-1; J: TRBJ1-4
CDR3: SARDGYQETQY; size: few; D: NA; V: TRBV20-1; J: TRBJ2-5
CDR3: ASSYGTGGRAPLH; size: many; D: TRBD1; V: TRBV6-5; J: TRBJ1-6
CDR3: ASSPLGVSDTQY; size: NA; D: NA; V: TRBV9; J: TRBJ2-3
CDR3: SVSSRADEQF; size: NA; D: NA; V: TRBV29-1; J: TRBJ2-1
CDR3: SVKQPNTEAF; size: NA; D: NA; V: TRBV20-1; J: TRBJ1-1
CDR3: SAEAVGGVQF; size: NA; D: NA; V: TRBV20-1; J: TRBJ2-1
CDR3: SARDKREGEKRADTEAF; size: NA; D: NA; V: TRBV20-1; J: TRBJ1-1
CDR3: ASRRRAMGTDTQY; size: NA; D: NA; V: TRBV9; J: TRBJ2-3
CDR3: ASSLDLGGPPHNEQF; size: few; D: NA; V: TRBV11-2; J: TRBJ2-1
CDR3: ASRKAQSGANVLT; size: many; D: NA; V: TRBV27; J: TRBJ2-6
CDR3: ASRPEPKGYYGYT; size: NA; D: NA; V: TRBV27; J: TRBJ1-2
CDR3: ASSVEGSTDTQY; size: NA; D: NA; V: TRBV9; J: TRBJ2-3
CDR3: ASSLEFSSNQPQH; size: NA; D: NA; V: TRBV7-2; J: TRBJ1-5
CDR3: SARIGTSGYEQY; size: many; D: TRBD2; V: TRBV20-1; J: TRBJ2-7
CDR3: ASSPTTVGYT; size: once; D: NA; V: TRBV7-1; J: TRBJ1-2
CDR3: ASSLEIAGTDTQY; size: NA; D: TRBD2; V: TRBV5-1; J: TRBJ2-3
CDR3: SAGRWTYNEQF; size: few; D: NA; V: TRBV20-1; J: TRBJ2-1
CDR3: AGKRFGSYNEQF; size: NA; D: NA; V: TRBV2; J: TRBJ2-1
CDR3: ASSHPDSRSDQPQH; size: NA; D: NA; V: TRBV23-1; J: TRBJ1-5
CDR3: ASSVAGGSYNEQF; size: NA; D: NA; V: TRBV9; J: TRBJ2-1
CDR3: ATRKEKINQPQH; size: once; D: NA; V: TRBV6-2/TRBV6-3; J: TRBJ1-5
CDR3: ASSLLARGLEAF; size: NA; D: TRBD1; V: TRBV7-2; J: TRBJ1-1
CDR3: ASSSEGSLQPQH; size: few; D: NA; V: TRBV12-3/TRBV12-4; J: TRBJ1-5
CDR3: AIRRGVGSYNEQF; size: few; D: TRBD2; V: TRBV27; J: TRBJ2-1
CDR3: SLGLAEGETQY; size: NA; D: NA; V: TRBV20-1; J: TRBJ2-5
CDR3: ASRPSGKSYNEQF; size: few; D: TRBD2; V: TRBV12-3/TRBV12-4; J: TRBJ2-1
CDR3: ASSDQENSSYEQY; size: few; D: NA; V: TRBV19; J: TRBJ2-7
CDR3: ASSQDGIVNSPLH; size: few; D: NA; V: TRBV2; J: TRBJ1-6
CDR3: ASSPGQGGIYEQY; size: many; D: TRBD1; V: TRBV4-2; J: TRBJ2-7
CDR3: AISDRWPSGGEAF; size: NA; D: NA; V: TRBV10-3; J: TRBJ1-1
CDR3: SASSEGPATEAF; size: NA; D: NA; V: TRBV20-1; J: TRBJ1-1
CDR3: ASRKGTSGSAEQY; size: few; D: TRBD2; V: TRBV6-5; J: TRBJ2-7
CDR3: ASSLKPSRGEKLF; size: few; D: NA; V: TRBV5-1; J: TRBJ1-4
CDR3: AISESRGTGLYGYT; size: NA; D: TRBD1; V: TRBV10-3; J: TRBJ1-2
CDR3: ASKKLGVRQPQH; size: NA; D: NA; V: TRBV19; J: TRBJ1-5
CDR3: SARYQGARANTEAF; size: many; D: TRBD1; V: TRBV20-1; J: TRBJ1-1
CDR3: ASSPSSGNTIY; size: few; D: NA; V: TRBV18; J: TRBJ1-3
CDR3: AWTLSGEQF; size: few; D: NA; V: TRBV30; J: TRBJ2-1
CDR3: ASSDSGSYGYT; size: few; D: NA; V: TRBV2; J: TRBJ1-2
CDR3: SASRQPGPDTQY; size: NA; D: NA; V: TRBV20-1; J: TRBJ2-3
CDR3: ASRRGGGNTEAF; size: NA; D: TRBD1; V: TRBV5-1; J: TRBJ1-1